This passage covers 8 T cell receptor beta chains from one sample sequenced in a study of T cells in Graves' hyperthyroidism and ophthalmopathy. TCR beta CDR3 region amplification was performed from RNA transcripts. When the TCR CDR3 underwent first-round RT-PCR, the HTBI primer set was used. TCRdb reprocessed the multiplex PCR reads with MiXCR, giving one entry per CDR3 protein. The table shows 300,000 to 450,000 distinct CDR3 sequences, with around 13% occurring only once. Sequenced: blood. These receptors all stem from a woman aged 25 to 39 with Graves' ophthalmopathy.

The V and J genes are TRBV19 and TRBJ2-5, with 12 bases matching TRBD2. The germline V gene encodes CDR1 LNHDA and CDR2 SQIVND (reference sequence). Trimming took 0 bases from V and 2 from J; bases not matched to a gene: 4. CDR3 size: 17 residues. The CDR3 loop reads CASSIDRLAGAQETQYF. The DNA of the CDR3 is TGTGCCAGTAGTATAGACCGACTAGCGGGGGCGCAAGAGACCCAGTACTTC.

This clonotype has ten or more counts. CDR3 protein: CASSREGAGYGYTF. The CDR3 nucleotides are TGTGCCAGCAGCCGGGAGGGGGCCGGCTATGGCTACACCTTC. This chain uses TRBV11-2 with TRBJ1-2, with 7 bases matching TRBD1. The CDR3 loop spans 14 amino acids. V lost 5 bases and J lost 4; bases outside the gene matches: 7. The germline CDR1 and CDR2 sequences are SGHAT and FQNNGV.

This clonotype was seen more than once but under ten times. V usage is TRBV24-1 and J usage is TRBJ1-6; no definite D call. There are 14 residues in the CDR3. V was clipped by 5 bases and J by 8 bases, with 12 bases between them. CDR1 and CDR2 (germline): KGHDR, SFDVKD. The DNA of the CDR3 is TGTGCCACCAGTGGCGGTTCTTCGGATTCACCCCTCCACTTT. This gives the protein CATSGGSSDSPLHF.

V and J are TRBV11-2 and TRBJ2-1, with 11 bases matching TRBD1. Trimming at V came to 5 bases and at J to 3 bases, leaving 3 bases not matched to a gene. Germline loops: CDR1 SGHAT, CDR2 FQNNGV. The CDR3 consists of 15 residues. CDR3 DNA: TGTGCCAGCAGCCAGGGGACAGGGGGCTACAATGAGCAGTTCTTC. Its translation: CASSQGTGGYNEQFF.

This clonotype was recorded many times. The chain combines TRBV6-1 with TRBJ2-7; no definite D call. Germline V gives CDR1 MNHNS, CDR2 SASEGT. The length of the CDR3 is 11 residues. The V gene lost 5 bases and the J gene lost 7 bases, with 9 bases spanning the gap. CDR3 in amino acids: CASSQNQEQYF. The CDR3 nucleotides are TGTGCCAGCAGTCAAAATCAAGAGCAGTACTTC.

This clonotype showed up many times. The V and J genes are TRBV18 and TRBJ2-7, with 8 bases matching TRBD1. V was clipped by 0 bases and J by 6 bases; unmatched bases: 4. Germline assignment: CDR1 KGHSH and CDR2 LQKENI. The CDR3 spans 14 residues. CDR3 in amino acids: CASSPPTGVGEQYF. The CDR3 DNA reads TGTGCCAGCTCACCACCGACAGGGGTCGGCGAGCAGTACTTC.

This clonotype was observed at least ten times. V gene TRBV7-2 combines with J gene TRBJ1-4; D is perhaps TRBD1 (5 bases). Trimming removed 4 bases from V and 4 bases from J, with 19 bases in between. The germline gives CDR1 SGHTA, CDR2 FQGNSA. CDR3 length: 17 amino acids. The CDR3 reads CASSSTRGGKDNEKLFF. The CDR3 DNA reads TGTGCCAGCAGCTCGACTAGGGGAGGGAAGGATAATGAAAAACTGTTTTTT.

This clonotype was seen ten or more times. The genes are TRBV18 and TRBJ2-5; D unclear. The V gene's germline CDR1 is KGHSH and CDR2 LQKENI. The CDR3 spans 14 residues. V shed 2 bases and J shed 1 base, with 8 bases lying between them. DNA for the CDR3: TGTGCCAGCTCACCAAAGGTGGGCCAAGAGACCCAGTACTTC. It is translated as CASSPKVGQETQYF.